A single sample is the source of the 8 T cell receptor beta chains below, sequenced in a study of graft-versus-host responses after intestinal transplantation. Generated by immunoSEQ multiplex PCR, the TCRdb table keeps only in-frame clones and is missing some. This table holds roughly 56,000 clones, about 90% found once. Sequencing used PBMCs, obtained approximately four months after intestinal transplantation. These receptors were taken from a human patient who received an intestinal transplant, so some T cells may come from the graft donor.

V is TRBV27 and J is TRBJ2-7; a possible D gene is TRBD2 (5 bases). CDR3 length: 14 residues. The germline gives CDR1 MNHEY, CDR2 SMNVEV (reference sequence). V lost 1 base and J 3 bases, leaving 10 bases between the germline ends. Written as DNA, the CDR3 is TGTGCCAGCAGTTTATTCCCTAGCTTCTACGAGCAGTACTTC. This sequence encodes CASSLFPSFYEQYF.

CDR3 bases: TGTGCCAGCTCTACTAGCGGGGGGTACTACGAGCAGTACTTC. Its protein is CASSTSGGYYEQYF. J is TRBJ2-7 and V is TRBV2, with TRBD2 matching over 12 bases. The junction had 5 bases not matched to a gene; V was cut back by 8 bases and J by 3 bases. Germline lookup yields CDR1 SNHLY and CDR2 FYNNEI. There are 14 residues in the CDR3.

The chain links TRBV5-4 to TRBJ1-6; 9 bases map to TRBD1. This CDR3 is 17 amino acids long. With V trimmed by 5 bases and J by 10 bases, 16 bases remained unmatched. Germline CDR1 and CDR2: SGHNT and YYREEE (reference sequence). CDR3 in DNA: TGTGCCAGCAGGCCGGGGACAGGGTCCCTAGTTGGGTCACCCCTCCACTTT. As protein: CASRPGTGSLVGSPLHF.

The chain uses TRBV12-2 and TRBJ1-6. TRBV12-2 is a known pseudogene. The CDR3 is 19 residues long. Written as DNA, the CDR3 is TGTCCTATCGGGGACCCACATATCCTAGTGGGCGGGTATAATTCACCCCTCCACTTT. Translation: CPIGDPHILVGGYNSPLHF.

V and J are TRBV7-2 and TRBJ2-1; no firm D call. The length of the CDR3 is 13 residues. Trimming removed 2 bases from V and 9 bases from J, with 11 bases in between. Germline V gene data show CDR1 as SGHTA and CDR2 as FQGNSA. CDR3: CASSLYRRTEQFF. CDR3 in DNA: TGTGCCAGCAGCTTATACCGCCGAACTGAGCAGTTCTTC.

J is TRBJ1-3 and V is TRBV6-4; maybe TRBD1 (5 bases). Germline V lookup: CDR1 MRHNA, CDR2 SNTAGT. The V and J ends lost 7 bases and 3 bases respectively, with 16 bases between them. This CDR3 contains 15 residues. The CDR3 sequence: CASTDRPLSGNTIYF. Written as DNA, the CDR3 is TGTGCCAGCACCGACAGACCTCTGAGTGGAAACACCATATATTTT.

This clone was detected once. The rearrangement links TRBV28 to TRBJ2-7; weak D call: TRBD2 (5 bases). This CDR3 spans 12 amino acids. Trimming took off 8 bases at V and 6 bases at J, with 14 bases between the two ends. Germline V lookup: CDR1 MDHEN, CDR2 SYDVKM. CDR3 amino acids: CASSPLGSEQYF. The CDR3 DNA follows: TGTGCCAGCTCGCCTTTAGGGAGCGAGCAGTACTTC.

This sequence joins TRBV6-1 and TRBJ2-5; TRBD2 is a possible D gene (5 bases). Germline values: CDR1 MNHNS, CDR2 SASEGT. This CDR3 region has 12 residues. Trimming removed 7 bases at V and 5 bases at J, with 11 bases between. CDR3 in amino acids: CASKNTGETQYF. Here the CDR3 DNA reads TGTGCCAGCAAAAATACGGGGGAGACCCAGTACTTC.